The next 25 T cell receptor beta chains were all read from a single sample in a study of blood T cell repertoires in COVID-19. Using immunoSEQ multiplex PCR, the repertoire was profiled, and TCRdb retains in-frame clones only, with some absent. The sample lists under 200,000 clones; around 80% were seen once. The specimen sequenced was PBMCs or T cells enriched from blood (not recorded which). The receptors here all came from a man in his fifties who had recovered from COVID-19.

The V gene is TRBV4-2, the J gene TRBJ2-5, with 7 bases that match TRBD1. The V gene end was trimmed by 0 bases and the J gene end by 7 bases; junction bases not matched to a gene: 8. Germline V gene data show CDR1 as LGHNA and CDR2 as YNFKEQ. The CDR3 contains 15 residues. Here the CDR3 DNA reads TGTGCCAGCAGCCAAGATCAGGCAGGGGGTTGGACCCAGTACTTC. Encoded protein: CASSQDQAGGWTQYF.

This rearrangement joins TRBV6-5 to TRBJ1-2, with D unclear. This CDR3 has 13 amino acids. Looked up from germline, CDR1 is MNHEY and CDR2 is SVGAGI. The V end was cut by 4 bases, the J end by 1 base, with 7 bases between. In DNA, the CDR3 is TGTGCCAGCAGTTCGGTGAATAACTATGGCTACACCTTC. It codes for CASSSVNNYGYTF.

V is TRBV10-3 and J is TRBJ2-3; 14 bases agree with TRBD2. The CDR3 extends over 17 amino acids. V dropped 6 bases and J dropped 2; count of bases not matched to a gene: 7. The germline gives CDR1 ENHRY, CDR2 SYGVKD. The CDR3 DNA sequence: TGTGCCATCAGCCCTGGGACTAGCGGGGGTTACACAGATACGCAGTATTTT. Residues: CAISPGTSGGYTDTQYF.

This chain links TRBV5-5 with TRBJ2-1; 8 bases are a match to TRBD2. In germline, CDR1 is SGHKS, CDR2 YYEKEE (reference sequence). The length of the CDR3 is 14 residues. V lost 5 bases to trimming and J lost 3 bases; unmatched junction nucleotides: 4. The CDR3: CASSSGTSYNEQFF. The CDR3 nucleotides read TGTGCCAGCAGTTCCGGGACTAGCTACAATGAGCAGTTCTTC.

CDR3 in amino acids: CASSQDRGLLDEQYF. In DNA form, the CDR3 reads TGTGCCAGCAGTCAGGACAGGGGGCTCCTCGACGAGCAGTACTTC. The chain carries TRBV6-5 and TRBJ2-7; 11 bases match TRBD1. The junction had 8 bases not matched to a gene; V was cut back by 5 bases and J by 5 bases. Germline CDR1 is MNHEY and CDR2 is SVGAGI. The CDR3 contains 15 residues.

This chain connects TRBV4-1 to TRBJ1-1, with D possibly TRBD1 on 6 matching bases. Germline CDR1 is MGHRA and CDR2 is YSYEKL. There are 14 residues in the CDR3. Trimming removed 0 bases from V and 8 bases from J, with 13 bases in between. The CDR3 reads CASSQEQGQYEAFF. CDR3 in DNA: TGCGCCAGCAGCCAAGAACAGGGTCAATACGAAGCTTTCTTT.

The chain recombines TRBV3-1 (or the pseudogene TRBV3-2) with TRBJ2-7; the match to TRBD1 covers 8 bases. V gave up 6 bases and J gave up 2 bases; unmatched junction bases: 24. The CDR3 loop spans 20 amino acids. Germline V lookup: CDR1 LGHDT, CDR2 YNNKEL (reference sequence). As DNA, the CDR3 is TGTGCCAGCAGTCAGAGAGCGCGAGGGGGCTGGACAGGGATCGCCTACGAGCAGTACTTC. It encodes CASSQRARGGWTGIAYEQYF.

This chain joins TRBV6-5 and TRBJ2-7, with 8 nucleotides matching TRBD1. CDR3 size: 14 residues. Germline CDR1 reads MNHEY; CDR2 reads SVGAGI. The junction had 4 bases not matched to a gene; V was cut back by 3 bases and J by 3 bases. CDR3 coding DNA: TGTGCCAGCAGTTATTCCGACAGGGGCTACGAGCAGTACTTC. Encoded protein: CASSYSDRGYEQYF.

The chain links TRBV5-4 to TRBJ2-2; 7 nucleotides line up with TRBD2. This CDR3 is built from 16 residues. The V and J ends lost 0 bases and 2 bases, in that order; junction bases with no gene match: 4. In germline, CDR1 is SGHNT, CDR2 YYREEE (reference sequence). CDR3 sequence (DNA): TGTGCCAGCAGCTTGGCCGGGACTACTAACACCGGGGAGCTGTTTTTT. Its protein is CASSLAGTTNTGELFF.

This chain connects TRBV6-5 to TRBJ1-4, with 7 bases identical to TRBD1. With 2 bases clipped from V and 7 bases from J, the junction kept 7 bases outside the gene matches. This CDR3 contains 15 residues. Germline V gives CDR1 MNHEY, CDR2 SVGAGI. The CDR3: CASSYVAGGGEKLFF. The CDR3 DNA reads TGTGCCAGCAGTTACGTCGCAGGGGGAGGTGAAAAACTGTTTTTT.

The J gene is TRBJ2-7, the V gene TRBV18; D is undetermined. This CDR3 is 14 amino acids long. Germline V gene sequence: CDR1 KGHSH, CDR2 LQKENI. V lost 0 bases and J 1 base, leaving 7 bases between the germline ends. The CDR3 is CASSPPQRSYEQYF. Here the CDR3 DNA reads TGTGCCAGCTCACCACCCCAGAGGTCCTACGAGCAGTACTTC.

This clone has just one count. The V and J genes are TRBV15 and TRBJ2-1; D is perhaps TRBD1 (5 bases). CDR1 is LNHNV, CDR2 YYDKDF, per germline (reference sequence). Between the trimmed V and J ends, which lost 3 bases and 4 bases, there was a span of 16 bases. The CDR3 is 16 residues long. The CDR3 here is CATSRMSTGDYNEQFF. In nucleotides, the CDR3 is TGTGCCACCAGCAGGATGTCAACAGGCGATTACAATGAGCAGTTCTTC.

The sample holds a few counts of this clone. The chain is built from TRBV6-5 and TRBJ2-2; 9 positions agree with TRBD2. Trimming cost V 6 bases and J 5 bases; bases outside gene matches: 7. CDR1 and CDR2 (germline): MNHEY, SVGAGI. There are 15 residues in the CDR3. CDR3 in DNA: TGTGCCAGCAGAGATCAACTAGCGGGTACCGGGGAGCTGTTTTTT. Residues: CASRDQLAGTGELFF.

The chain links TRBV4-3 to TRBJ1-4; D is possibly TRBD1 (6 bases). Trimming removed 5 bases from V and 7 bases from J, with 17 bases in between. This CDR3 has 15 amino acids. Per the germline V gene, CDR1 is LGHNA and CDR2 is YSLEER. This CDR3 reads CASSTATGRREKLFF. Written as DNA, the CDR3 is TGCGCCAGCAGCACAGCTACAGGGCGTCGTGAAAAACTGTTTTTT.

V and J are TRBV25-1 and TRBJ1-2; tentative D call: TRBD1 (5 bases). Trimming took off 4 bases at V and 11 bases at J, with 17 bases between the two ends. CDR1 is MGHDK, CDR2 SYGVNS, per germline. This CDR3 comprises 13 residues. CDR3 amino acids: CASSGFGGAGYTF. The CDR3 nucleotides read TGTGCCAGCAGTGGGTTTGGAGGGGCGGGGTACACCTTC.

The DNA of the CDR3 is TGTGCCAGCAGCCCCTTAGCGGGGGGTGGGAATGAGCAGTTCTTC. This encodes CASSPLAGGGNEQFF. This sequence joins TRBV11-3 and TRBJ2-1; the match to TRBD2 covers 10 bases. CDR3 length equals 15 residues. Germline-derived CDR1 and CDR2 are SGHNT and YENEEA. J was trimmed by 7 bases and V by 5 bases; bases with no gene match: 8.

This clone came up once. The genes are TRBV19 and TRBJ1-5; 10 nucleotides match TRBD1. The V segment lost 5 bases and the J segment 7 bases; nucleotides outside the gene matches: 14. The CDR3 extends over 17 amino acids. Germline lookup yields CDR1 LNHDA and CDR2 SQIVND (reference sequence). The CDR3 loop is CASSPLGTGAIAQPQHF. CDR3 nucleotides: TGTGCCAGTAGTCCCTTAGGGACAGGGGCTATAGCACAGCCCCAGCATTTT.

The chain links TRBV29-1 to TRBJ1-1; 9 positions agree with TRBD1. This CDR3 spans 12 amino acids. Germline CDR1 SQVTM, CDR2 ANQGSEA. Trimming took 6 bases from V and 4 from J; bases not matched to a gene: 3. The chain's CDR3 is CSVSTGGTEAFF. The CDR3 region has the DNA TGCAGCGTCTCGACAGGGGGCACTGAAGCTTTCTTT. The whole variable domain, filled in from reference TRBV29-1 and TRBJ1-1, reads SAVISQKPSRDICQRGTSLTIQCQVDSQVTMMFWYRQQPGQSLTLIATANQGSEATYESGFVIDKFPISRPNLTFSTLTVSNMSPEDSSIYLCSVSTGGTEAFFGQGTRLTVV.

The V gene is TRBV29-1, the J gene TRBJ2-7; 11 positions agree with TRBD1. V lost 3 bases to trimming and J lost 3 bases; unmatched junction nucleotides: 4. There are 14 residues in the CDR3. From germline, CDR1 is SQVTM and CDR2 ANQGSEA. CDR3 sequence reads: CSVDTGTGGYEQYF. In nucleotides, the CDR3 is TGCAGCGTTGATACCGGGACAGGGGGCTACGAGCAGTACTTC.

V usage is TRBV15 and J usage is TRBJ2-2; no definite D call. Trimming took off 1 base at V and 1 base at J, with 4 bases between the two ends. This CDR3 spans 14 amino acids. Germline V gives CDR1 LNHNV, CDR2 YYDKDF (reference sequence). CDR3 coding DNA: TGTGCCACCAGCAGAGTCGGGAACACCGGGGAGCTGTTTTTT. Its protein is CATSRVGNTGELFF.

This clone was observed once. The rearrangement uses TRBV7-8 and TRBJ1-2; TRBD1 agrees at 8 bases. The CDR3 spans 14 residues. Germline V gives CDR1 SGHVS, CDR2 FQNEAQ. V trimming: 1 base; J trimming: 7 bases; junction bases outside the gene matches: 5. CDR3 nucleotides: TGTGCCAGCAGCTTAGAAGGACAGGGCGGTGGCTACACCTTC. Its translation is CASSLEGQGGGYTF.

The rearrangement joins TRBV4-2 to TRBJ2-1, with TRBD1 matching 10 bases. Unmatched junction bases numbered 12, after V lost 2 bases and J lost 8 bases. The germline CDR1 and CDR2 sequences are LGHNA and YNFKEQ. CDR3 length: 17 residues. CDR3 in DNA: TGTGCCAGCAGCCAACCCGAGAGAGGGACAGGGGTTGATGAGCAGTTCTTC. Residues: CASSQPERGTGVDEQFF.

The rearrangement joins TRBV9 to TRBJ2-1; D might be TRBD1 (5 bases). Trimming left V 0 bases short and J 7 bases short, with 14 bases between. The CDR3 loop spans 15 amino acids. The V gene's germline CDR1 is SGDLS and CDR2 YYNGEE. The CDR3: CASSVGQGILNEQFF. Here the CDR3 DNA reads TGTGCCAGCAGCGTAGGGCAGGGAATTTTGAATGAGCAGTTCTTC.

The chain couples TRBV19 to TRBJ2-2; 7 positions match TRBD2. This CDR3 contains 16 residues. The V and J ends lost 8 bases and 4 bases, in that order; junction bases with no gene match: 13. In germline, CDR1 is LNHDA, CDR2 SQIVND (reference sequence). CDR3 DNA: TGTGCCAGTGGGGGGGTAGGACTAGTCGGCACCGGGGAGCTGTTTTTT. Translation: CASGGVGLVGTGELFF.

The rearrangement links TRBV2 to TRBJ2-7; D gene uncertain. This CDR3 is built from 12 residues. Germline V gives CDR1 SNHLY, CDR2 FYNNEI. Trimming stripped 4 bases from V and 2 bases from J, with 6 bases between. CDR3 region: CASSGSAYEQYF. CDR3 DNA sequence: TGTGCCAGCAGTGGCTCGGCCTACGAGCAGTACTTC.